This TCR beta chain was captured by sequencing in a study of T cells in Graves' hyperthyroidism and ophthalmopathy. Overall study context: Peripheral blood was acquired at first diagnosis, ahead of any therapy whatsoever. The study, taken as a whole, reports: The model predicted ophthalmopathy a median approximately 6 months before onset.

From germline, CDR1 is MNHNY and CDR2 SVGAGI (reference sequence). V lost 2 bases, J lost 4 bases, and 8 bases stayed unmatched. This CDR3 spans 16 amino acids. This clonotype was recorded a few times. As yet, its antigen is unknown. It was RNA transcripts that yielded the amplified TCR beta CDR3 regions. A first-round RT-PCR of the TCR CDR3 used the HTBI primer set. TCRdb re-called the multiplex PCR reads through MiXCR, storing one row per CDR3 protein. The sample has some 580,000 distinct CDR3 sequences, about a sixth seen once. PBMCs were obtained from over 8.5 ml fresh peripheral blood. The chain recombines TRBV6-6 with TRBJ2-5, with 9 bases fitting TRBD1. Sequencing was performed on blood. This sequence was found in a woman between 40 and 55 years old with Graves' ophthalmopathy. The CDR3 DNA follows: TGTGCCAGCAGTTACGGGAAGACAGGGGGAGGAGAGACCCAGTACTTC. Amino acids: CASSYGKTGGGETQYF.